This T cell receptor (beta chain) comes out of a study of T cells in Graves' hyperthyroidism and ophthalmopathy. This clonotype was counted ten times or more. V was cut by 8 bases and J by 2 bases, with 12 bases left in between. This CDR3 is built from 13 residues. In germline, CDR1 is MDHEN, CDR2 SYDVKM. The source material, RNA transcripts, was used to amplify TCR beta CDR3 regions. TCR CDR3 regions were first amplified by RT-PCR with HTBI primers. TCRdb reprocessed the multiplex PCR reads via MiXCR and lists one record per CDR3 protein. The sample carries around 620,000 distinct CDR3 sequences, roughly 16% recorded once.

The TCR was taken from a woman aged 25 to 39 with Graves' hyperthyroidism. V usage is TRBV28 and J usage is TRBJ1-2; a possible D gene is TRBD1 (6 bases). Sequencing input: blood. The CDR3 sequence: CASYPDRNYGYTF. The CDR3 nucleotides read TGTGCCAGCTATCCGGACAGAAACTATGGCTACACCTTC.